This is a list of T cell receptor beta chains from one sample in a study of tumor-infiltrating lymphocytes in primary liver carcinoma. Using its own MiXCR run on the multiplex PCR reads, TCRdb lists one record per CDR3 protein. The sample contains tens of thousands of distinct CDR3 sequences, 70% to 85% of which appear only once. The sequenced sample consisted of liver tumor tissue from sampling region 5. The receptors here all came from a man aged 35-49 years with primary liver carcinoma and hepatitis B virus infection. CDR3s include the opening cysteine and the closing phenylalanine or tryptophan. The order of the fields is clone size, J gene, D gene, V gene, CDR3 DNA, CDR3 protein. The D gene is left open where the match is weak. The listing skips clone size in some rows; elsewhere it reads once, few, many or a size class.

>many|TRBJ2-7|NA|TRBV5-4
TGTGCCAGCAGCTTGAATCAAAATCTCTGGCCGTCCTACGAGCAGTACTTC
CASSLNQNLWPSYEQYF
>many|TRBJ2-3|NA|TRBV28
TGTGCCAGCAGTTCCCGAGAGGGTAAACGGGCAGATACGCAGTATTTT
CASSSREGKRADTQYF
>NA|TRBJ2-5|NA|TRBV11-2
TGTGCCAGCAGCTTAGTCGGTGGGGGCAGTCAGCAAGAGGCCCAGTACTTC
CASSLVGGGSQQEAQYF
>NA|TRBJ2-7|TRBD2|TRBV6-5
TGTGCCAGCAGTCTCCGTGGGGGGGAGGTAGGGCAATACTTC
CASSLRGGEVGQYF
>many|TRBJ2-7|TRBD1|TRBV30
TGTGCCTGGGGGACAGGGACCGAGCAGTACTTC
CAWGTGTEQYF
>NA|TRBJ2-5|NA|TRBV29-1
TGCAGCGTTGGTTGGATGGCCGCTGAGGCCCAGTACTTC
CSVGWMAAEAQYF
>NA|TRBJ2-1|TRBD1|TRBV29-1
TGCACCGGATTGCCTGAACAGGGGGTGGATGAGCAGTTCTTC
CTGLPEQGVDEQFF
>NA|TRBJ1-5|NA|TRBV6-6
TGTGCCAGCAGTCCCCTCGGGGGGGGAATAAGCAATCAGCCACAGCATTTT
CASSPLGGGISNQPQHF
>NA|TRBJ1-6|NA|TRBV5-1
TGCGCCAGCATGGAAAGGGAAGGATCACCCTTCCACTTT
CASMEREGSPFHF
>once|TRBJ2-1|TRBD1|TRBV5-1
TGCGCGAGCAGCCCCGGGACAGCCAAGTACAATGAGCAGTTCTTC
CASSPGTAKYNEQFF
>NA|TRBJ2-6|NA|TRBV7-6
TGTGCCAGCAGCGCCAGATCCGGGGCGGATGACTCTGGGGCCAACGTCCTGACTTTC
CASSARSGADDSGANVLTF
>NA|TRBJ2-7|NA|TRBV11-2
TGTGCCAGCAACTTAACCGAGGGAGCCTACGAGCAGTATTTC
CASNLTEGAYEQYF
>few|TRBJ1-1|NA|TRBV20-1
TGCAGTGCTAGTATCGGGGGCACTGAAGCTTTCTTT
CSASIGGTEAFF
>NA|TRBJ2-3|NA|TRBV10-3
TGTTCCATCAGTGCTGAGACTAGTGGGACCTATACGCAGTATTTT
CSISAETSGTYTQYF
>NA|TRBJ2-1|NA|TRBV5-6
TGTGCCAGCAGCTTGGAGGGGACAAGCTCCTACAATGAGCGGTTCTTC
CASSLEGTSSYNERFF
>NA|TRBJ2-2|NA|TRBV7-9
TGTGCCAGCAACTTAGGAGGGGCGAGCACCGGGGAGCTGTTTTTT
CASNLGGASTGELFF
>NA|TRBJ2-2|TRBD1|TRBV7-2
TGTGCCAGCAGCTTAGCGACAGGGGGGACCGGGGAGCTGTTTTTT
CASSLATGGTGELFF
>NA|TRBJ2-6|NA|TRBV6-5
TGTGCCAGCAGCCTTTTGAGAGGGATGAAAGCTGGGGCCAACGTCCTGACTTTC
CASSLLRGMKAGANVLTF
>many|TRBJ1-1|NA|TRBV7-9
TGTGCCAGCAGCTTAGCGTTCGGTCTCCAGGGTGGGAACACTGAAGCTTTCTTT
CASSLAFGLQGGNTEAFF
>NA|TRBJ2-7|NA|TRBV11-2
TGTGCCAACGGCTTAACTGACACTGCCGACGAGCAGTACTTC
CANGLTDTADEQYF
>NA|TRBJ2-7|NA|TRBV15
TGTGCCACCAGCAGAGATAGCGGTCCAAACGAGCAGTACTTC
CATSRDSGPNEQYF
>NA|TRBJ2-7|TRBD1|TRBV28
TGTGCCACCGAACAGGGGGGTAGGGCCTACGAGCAGTACTTC
CATEQGGRAYEQYF
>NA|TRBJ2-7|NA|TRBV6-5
TGTGCCAGCAGTTACACAGAGGGAAGCTGCTACGAGCAGTACTTC
CASSYTEGSCYEQYF
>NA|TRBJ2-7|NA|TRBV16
TGTGCCAGCAGCCCCGGGACTCACTACTACGAGCAGTACTTC
CASSPGTHYYEQYF
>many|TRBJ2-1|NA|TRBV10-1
TGCGCCACCTACTATTACAATGAGCAGTTCTTC
CATYYYNEQFF
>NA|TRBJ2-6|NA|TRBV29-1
TGCAGTGTTACTACAGGGACTGGGGCCAACGTCCTGACTTTC
CSVTTGTGANVLTF
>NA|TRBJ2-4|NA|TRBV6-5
TGTGCCAGCAGATCGGAAGGGGTTTCGGCCATTCAGTACTTC
CASRSEGVSAIQYF
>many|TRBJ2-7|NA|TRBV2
TGTGCCCGAGGGGAGTTCTTCGCCGAGCAGTACTTC
CARGEFFAEQYF
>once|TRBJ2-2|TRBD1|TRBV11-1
TGTGCCAGCAGCTTACAAGGACAGGGGAAGACCGGGGAGCTGTTTTTC
CASSLQGQGKTGELFF
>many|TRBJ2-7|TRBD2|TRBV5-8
TGTGCCAGCAGCCAGCCCATAGCGGGAGGTGGTAACGAGCAGTACTTC
CASSQPIAGGGNEQYF
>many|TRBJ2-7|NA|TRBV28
TGTGCCAGCAGCCACGAGGGCAGGCTCTCCTACGAGCAGTACTTC
CASSHEGRLSYEQYF
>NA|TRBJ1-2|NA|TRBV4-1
TGCGCCAGCAGCACACGAGAAGGGGCAAACTATGGCTACACCTTC
CASSTREGANYGYTF
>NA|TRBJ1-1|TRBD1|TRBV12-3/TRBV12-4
TGTGCCTGCAGCAGGGGGACGCCTTATGAAGCTTTCTTT
CACSRGTPYEAFF
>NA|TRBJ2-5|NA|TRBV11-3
TGTGCCAGCAACAGAGGCATCGTAGAGACCCAGTACTTC
CASNRGIVETQYF
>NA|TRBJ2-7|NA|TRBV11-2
TGTGCCAGTAGCTTAAGTGAGCCAGTGTCGCAGTACTTC
CASSLSEPVSQYF
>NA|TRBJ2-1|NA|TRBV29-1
TGCGGCGCCCGTGGCAGTACCTACAATGAGCAGTTCTTC
CGARGSTYNEQFF